This TCR beta chain stems from a study of T cell responses to AZD1222 COVID-19 vaccine. A word on this clone: The antigen is unknown.

Sequencing was performed with immunoSEQ multiplex PCR; in TCRdb, only in-frame clones are kept and a portion is missing. This table has 200,000 to 250,000 clones, around 94% appearing once. Findings of the study overall: Vaccine-associated CD4 TCRs ranged over spike, dominating at 160-218 and 743-854.

Sequenced material: peripheral blood, taken 28 days after the second dose of the MenACWY control vaccine. This sequence was found in an adult who received the MenACWY meningococcal vaccine as a control.

For the CDR3, the DNA is TGTGCCAGCAGTGGAAAAGGGTTTACCGGGGAGCTGTTTTTT. It translates to CASSGKGFTGELFF. The chain carries TRBV2 and TRBJ2-2; D uncertain. This CDR3 is 14 amino acids long. The V gene lost 4 bases and the J gene lost 5 bases, with 11 bases spanning the gap. Germline V gene data show CDR1 as SNHLY and CDR2 as FYNNEI.